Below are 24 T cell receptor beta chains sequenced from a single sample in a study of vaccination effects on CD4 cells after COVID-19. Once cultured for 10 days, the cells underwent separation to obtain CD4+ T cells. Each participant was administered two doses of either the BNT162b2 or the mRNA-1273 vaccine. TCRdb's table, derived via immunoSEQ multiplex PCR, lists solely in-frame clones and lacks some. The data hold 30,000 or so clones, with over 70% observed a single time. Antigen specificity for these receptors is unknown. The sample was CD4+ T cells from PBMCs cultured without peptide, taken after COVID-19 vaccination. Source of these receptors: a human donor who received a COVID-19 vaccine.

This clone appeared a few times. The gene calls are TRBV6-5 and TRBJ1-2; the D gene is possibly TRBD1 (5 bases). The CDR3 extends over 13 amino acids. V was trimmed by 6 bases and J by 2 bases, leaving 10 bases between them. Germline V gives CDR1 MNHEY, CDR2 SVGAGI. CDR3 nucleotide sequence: TGTGCCAGCAGCCGGGACGGCAACTATGGCTACACCTTC. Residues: CASSRDGNYGYTF.

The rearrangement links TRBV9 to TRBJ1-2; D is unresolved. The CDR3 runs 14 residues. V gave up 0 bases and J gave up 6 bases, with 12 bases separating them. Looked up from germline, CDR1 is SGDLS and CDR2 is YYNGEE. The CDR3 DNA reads TGTGCCAGCAGCGTAGAGCCGGAGCCGCATGGCTACACCTTC. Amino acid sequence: CASSVEPEPHGYTF.

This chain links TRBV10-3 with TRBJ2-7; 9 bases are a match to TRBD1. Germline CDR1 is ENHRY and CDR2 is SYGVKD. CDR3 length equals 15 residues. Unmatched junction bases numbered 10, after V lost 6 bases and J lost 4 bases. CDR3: CAIRGDRVIRYEQYF. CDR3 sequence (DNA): TGTGCCATCAGAGGGGACAGGGTAATTCGGTACGAGCAGTACTTC.

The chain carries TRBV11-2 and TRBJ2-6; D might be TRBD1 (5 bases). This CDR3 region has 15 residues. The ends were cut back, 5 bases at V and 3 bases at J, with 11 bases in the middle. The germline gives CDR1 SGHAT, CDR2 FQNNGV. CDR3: CASSVGVFGANVLTF. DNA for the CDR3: TGTGCCAGCAGCGTAGGGGTATTTGGGGCCAACGTCCTGACTTTC. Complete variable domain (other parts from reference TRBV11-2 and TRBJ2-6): EAGVAQSPRYKIIEKRQSVAFWCNPISGHATLYWYQQILGQGPKLLIQFQNNGVVDDSQLPKDRFSAERLKGVDSTLKIQPAKLEDSAVYLCASSVGVFGANVLTFGAGSRLTVL.

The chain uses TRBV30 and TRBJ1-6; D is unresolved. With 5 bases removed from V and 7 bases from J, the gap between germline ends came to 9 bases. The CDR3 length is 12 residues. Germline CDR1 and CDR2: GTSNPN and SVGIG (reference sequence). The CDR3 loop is CAWGRSNSPLHF. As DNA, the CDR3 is TGTGCCTGGGGACGGAGCAATTCACCCCTCCACTTT.

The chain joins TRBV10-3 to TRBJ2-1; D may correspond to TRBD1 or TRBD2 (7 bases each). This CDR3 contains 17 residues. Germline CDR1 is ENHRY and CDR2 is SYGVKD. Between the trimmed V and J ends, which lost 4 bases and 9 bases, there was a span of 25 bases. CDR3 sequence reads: CAISVESSGSPGGEQFF. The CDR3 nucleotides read TGTGCCATCAGTGTGGAGTCTAGCGGATCCCCAGGGGGTGAGCAGTTCTTC.

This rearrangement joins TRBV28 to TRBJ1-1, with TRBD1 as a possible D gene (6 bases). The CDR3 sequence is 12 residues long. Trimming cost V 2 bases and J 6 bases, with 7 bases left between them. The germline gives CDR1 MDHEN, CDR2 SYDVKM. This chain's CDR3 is CASSLRTAEAFF. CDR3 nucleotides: TGTGCCAGCAGTTTAAGGACAGCTGAAGCTTTCTTT.

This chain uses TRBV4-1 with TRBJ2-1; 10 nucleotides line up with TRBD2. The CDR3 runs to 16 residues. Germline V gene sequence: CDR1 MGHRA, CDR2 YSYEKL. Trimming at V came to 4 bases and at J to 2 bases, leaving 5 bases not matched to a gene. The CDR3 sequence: CASSPGLAITYNEQFF. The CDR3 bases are TGCGCCAGCAGCCCGGGACTAGCGATAACCTACAATGAGCAGTTCTTC.

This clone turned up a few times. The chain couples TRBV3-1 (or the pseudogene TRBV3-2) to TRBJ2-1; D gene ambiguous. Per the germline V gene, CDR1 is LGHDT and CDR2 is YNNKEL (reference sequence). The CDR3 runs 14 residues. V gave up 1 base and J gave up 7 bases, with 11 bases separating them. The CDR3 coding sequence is TGTGCCAGCAGCCAAGGTCTAGGTTTGAATGAGCAGTTCTTC. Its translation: CASSQGLGLNEQFF.

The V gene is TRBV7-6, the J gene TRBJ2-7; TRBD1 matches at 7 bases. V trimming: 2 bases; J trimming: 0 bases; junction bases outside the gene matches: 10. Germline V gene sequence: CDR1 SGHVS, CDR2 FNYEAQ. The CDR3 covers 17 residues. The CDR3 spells CASSLNPSGQISYEQYF. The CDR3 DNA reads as TGTGCCAGCAGCTTAAATCCCTCGGGACAGATCTCCTACGAGCAGTACTTC.

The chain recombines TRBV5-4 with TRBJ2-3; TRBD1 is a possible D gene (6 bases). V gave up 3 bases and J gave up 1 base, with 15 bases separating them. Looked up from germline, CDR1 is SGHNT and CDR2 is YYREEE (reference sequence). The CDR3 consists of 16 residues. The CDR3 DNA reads TGTGCCAGCAGCTCAGACGGGACATGGGGCACAGATACGCAGTATTTT. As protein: CASSSDGTWGTDTQYF.

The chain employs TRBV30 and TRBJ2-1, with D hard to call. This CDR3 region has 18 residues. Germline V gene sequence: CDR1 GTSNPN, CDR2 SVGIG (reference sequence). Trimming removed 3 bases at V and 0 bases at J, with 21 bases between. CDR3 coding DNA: TGTGCCTGGAGGAGTGGCCCTCTGGTTTTAAGCTCCTACAATGAGCAGTTCTTC. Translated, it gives CAWRSGPLVLSSYNEQFF.

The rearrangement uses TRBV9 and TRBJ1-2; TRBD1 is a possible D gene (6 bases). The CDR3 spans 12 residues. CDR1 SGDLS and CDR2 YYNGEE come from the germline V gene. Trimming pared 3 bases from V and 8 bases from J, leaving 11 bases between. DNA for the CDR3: TGTGCCAGCAGCGGATACAGGGTCGGCTACACCTTC. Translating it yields CASSGYRVGYTF.

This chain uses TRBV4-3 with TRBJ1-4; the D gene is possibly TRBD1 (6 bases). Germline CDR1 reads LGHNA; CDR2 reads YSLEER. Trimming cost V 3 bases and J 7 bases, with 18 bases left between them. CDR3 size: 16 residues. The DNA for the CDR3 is TGCGCCAGCAGCCACGGCGACAGGCCATTTACTGAAAAACTGTTTTTT. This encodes CASSHGDRPFTEKLFF.

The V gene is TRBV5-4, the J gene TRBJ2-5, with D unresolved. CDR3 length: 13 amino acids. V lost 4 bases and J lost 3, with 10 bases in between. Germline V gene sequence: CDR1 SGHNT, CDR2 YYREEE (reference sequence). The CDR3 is CASSGQDEETQYF. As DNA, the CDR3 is TGTGCCAGCAGCGGGCAGGATGAAGAGACCCAGTACTTC.

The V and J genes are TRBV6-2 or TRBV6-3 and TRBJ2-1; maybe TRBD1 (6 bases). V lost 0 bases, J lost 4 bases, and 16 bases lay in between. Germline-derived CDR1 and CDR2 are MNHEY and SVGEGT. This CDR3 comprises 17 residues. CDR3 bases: TGTGCCAGCAGTTACTCGAAGACAGGAAGAATGTACAATGAGCAGTTCTTC. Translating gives CASSYSKTGRMYNEQFF.

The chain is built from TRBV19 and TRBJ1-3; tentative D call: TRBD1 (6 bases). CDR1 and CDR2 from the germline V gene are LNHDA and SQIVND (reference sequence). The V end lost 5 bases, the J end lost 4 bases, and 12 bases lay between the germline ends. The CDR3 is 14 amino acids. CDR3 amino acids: CASSPGTKGNTIYF. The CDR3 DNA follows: TGTGCCAGTAGTCCCGGGACAAAAGGAAACACCATATATTTT.

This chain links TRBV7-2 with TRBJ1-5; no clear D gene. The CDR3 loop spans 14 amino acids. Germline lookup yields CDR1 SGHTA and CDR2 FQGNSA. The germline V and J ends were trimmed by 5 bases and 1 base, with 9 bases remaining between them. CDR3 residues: CASSRGASNQPQHF. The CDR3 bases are TGTGCCAGCAGCCGGGGAGCGAGCAATCAGCCCCAGCATTTT.

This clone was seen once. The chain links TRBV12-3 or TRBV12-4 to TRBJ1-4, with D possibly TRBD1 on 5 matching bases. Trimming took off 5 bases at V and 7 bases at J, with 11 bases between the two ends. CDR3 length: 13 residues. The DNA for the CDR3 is TGTGCCAGCAGTCCGAAGGGGATTGAAAAACTGTTTTTT. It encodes CASSPKGIEKLFF.

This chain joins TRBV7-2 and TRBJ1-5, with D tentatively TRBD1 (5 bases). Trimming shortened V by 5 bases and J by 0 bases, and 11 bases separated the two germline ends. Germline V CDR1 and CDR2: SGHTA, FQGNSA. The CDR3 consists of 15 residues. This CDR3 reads CASSPGGASNQPQHF. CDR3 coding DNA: TGTGCCAGCAGCCCCGGCGGGGCTAGCAATCAGCCCCAGCATTTT.

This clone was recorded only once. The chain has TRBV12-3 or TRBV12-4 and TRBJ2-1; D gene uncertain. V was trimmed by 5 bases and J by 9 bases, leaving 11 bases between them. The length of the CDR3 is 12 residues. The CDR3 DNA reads TGTGCCAGCAGTCCCATAGTGGCTGAGCAGTTCTTC. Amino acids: CASSPIVAEQFF.

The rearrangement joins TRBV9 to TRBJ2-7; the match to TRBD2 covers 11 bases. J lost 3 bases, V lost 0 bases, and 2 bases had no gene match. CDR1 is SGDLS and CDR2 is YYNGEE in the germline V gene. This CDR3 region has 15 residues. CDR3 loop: CASSVETSGVYEQYF. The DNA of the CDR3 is TGTGCCAGCAGCGTAGAGACTAGCGGGGTCTACGAGCAGTACTTC.

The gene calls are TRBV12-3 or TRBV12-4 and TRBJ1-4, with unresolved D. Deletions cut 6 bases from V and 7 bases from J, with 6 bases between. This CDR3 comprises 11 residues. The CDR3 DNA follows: TGTGCCAGCAGCCGTGGTGAAAAACTGTTTTTT. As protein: CASSRGEKLFF.

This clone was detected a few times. The CDR3 sequence: CAWRRTISNTEAFF. The CDR3 bases are TGTGCCTGGAGGAGGACAATTAGCAACACTGAAGCTTTCTTT. The chain carries TRBV30 and TRBJ1-1, with D perhaps matching TRBD1 (5 bases). The CDR3 totals 14 residues. Germline V lookup: CDR1 GTSNPN, CDR2 SVGIG (reference sequence). V lost 3 bases and J lost 2, with 13 bases in between.